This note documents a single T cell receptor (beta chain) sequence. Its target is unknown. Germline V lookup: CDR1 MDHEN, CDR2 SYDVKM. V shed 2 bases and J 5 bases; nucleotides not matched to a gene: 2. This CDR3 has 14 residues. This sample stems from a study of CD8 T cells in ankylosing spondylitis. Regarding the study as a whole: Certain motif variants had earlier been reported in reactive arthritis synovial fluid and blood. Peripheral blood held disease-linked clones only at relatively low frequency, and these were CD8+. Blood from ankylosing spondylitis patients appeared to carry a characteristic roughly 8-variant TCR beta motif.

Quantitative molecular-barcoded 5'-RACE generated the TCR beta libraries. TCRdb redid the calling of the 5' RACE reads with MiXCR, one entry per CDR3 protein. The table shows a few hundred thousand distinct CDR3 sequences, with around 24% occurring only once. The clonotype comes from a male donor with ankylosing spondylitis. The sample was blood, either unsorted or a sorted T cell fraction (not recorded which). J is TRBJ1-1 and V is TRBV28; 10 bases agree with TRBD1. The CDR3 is CASSLGTGVTEAFF. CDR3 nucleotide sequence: TGTGCCAGCAGTTTAGGGACAGGGGTTACTGAAGCTTTCTTT.